These 30 T cell receptor beta chains share one sample of origin, sequenced in a study of blood T cell repertoires in COVID-19. Generated by immunoSEQ multiplex PCR, the TCRdb table keeps only in-frame clones and is missing some. The sample holds approximately 270,000 clones, about 86% seen once. The sample consisted of peripheral blood. The receptors derive from an elderly man with acute or convalescent COVID-19.

V is TRBV25-1 and J is TRBJ1-4; 10 bases are a match to TRBD1. Germline values: CDR1 MGHDK, CDR2 SYGVNS. V was clipped by 0 bases and J by 12 bases; unmatched bases: 4. The CDR3 runs 14 residues. The chain's CDR3 is CASSEYRGQGELFF. DNA for the CDR3: TGTGCCAGCAGTGAATACCGCGGACAGGGGGAACTGTTTTTT.

The rearrangement joins TRBV7-2 to TRBJ2-3, with TRBD2 matching 9 bases. CDR3 length: 15 amino acids. Germline CDR1 and CDR2: SGHTA and FQGNSA. Unmatched junction bases numbered 6, after V lost 5 bases and J lost 3 bases. DNA for the CDR3: TGTGCCAGCAGCGCTCGAGCGGGAGGAACAGATACGCAGTATTTT. Amino acid sequence: CASSARAGGTDTQYF.

V is TRBV18 and J is TRBJ1-2; 7 bases line up with TRBD1. The germline CDR1 and CDR2 sequences are KGHSH and LQKENI. With 3 bases clipped from V and 2 bases from J, the junction kept 0 bases outside the gene matches. The CDR3 length is 13 residues. The chain's CDR3 is CASSPGQNYGYTF. The CDR3 DNA sequence: TGTGCCAGCTCACCGGGACAGAACTATGGCTACACCTTC. The whole variable domain, remainder taken from reference TRBV18 and TRBJ1-2, is NAGVMQNPRHLVRRRGQEARLRCSPMKGHSHVYWYRQLPEEGLKFMVYLQKENIIDESGMPKERFSAEFPKEGPSILRIQQVVRGDSAAYFCASSPGQNYGYTFGSGTRLTVV.

The chain recombines TRBV9 with TRBJ2-3, with D possibly matching TRBD1 (5 bases). This CDR3 has 14 amino acids. Per the germline V gene, CDR1 is SGDLS and CDR2 is YYNGEE. Trimming took off 3 bases at V and 5 bases at J, with 13 bases between the two ends. The CDR3 sequence: CASSAQGVRDTQYF. The CDR3 nucleotides are TGTGCCAGCAGCGCGCAGGGTGTACGAGATACGCAGTATTTT.

The V gene is TRBV12-3 or TRBV12-4, the J gene TRBJ1-2; possibly TRBD1 for D (5 bases). The CDR3 has 13 residues. The ends were cut back, 5 bases at V and 7 bases at J, with 14 bases in the middle. The CDR3 sequence: CASSSRRVVGYTF. The DNA for the CDR3 is TGTGCCAGCAGTAGCCGCAGGGTTGTTGGCTACACCTTC.

The chain carries TRBV7-8 and TRBJ2-7; D might be TRBD2 (5 bases). Germline CDR1 SGHVS, CDR2 FQNEAQ. The CDR3 has 17 residues. V lost 1 base and J 9 bases, leaving 25 bases between the germline ends. CDR3 nucleotides: TGTGCCAGCAGCTTAGGGGGAGCAGCCACCCTCCCCGTCGGGCAGTACTTC. It translates to CASSLGGAATLPVGQYF. The whole variable domain, filled in from reference TRBV7-8 and TRBJ2-7, reads GAGVSQSPRYKVAKRGQDVALRCDPISGHVSLFWYQQALGQGPEFLTYFQNEAQLDKSGLPSDRFFAERPEGSVSTLKIQRTQQEDSAVYLCASSLGGAATLPVGQYFGPGTRLTVT.

This clone was observed once. The chain uses TRBV5-1 and TRBJ2-7; 9 bases match TRBD1. This CDR3 comprises 16 residues. The V segment lost 0 bases and the J segment 2 bases; nucleotides outside the gene matches: 6. Germline V gene data show CDR1 as SGHRS and CDR2 as YFSETQ. The CDR3 DNA is TGCGCCAGCAGCTTGGCCATTGGACAGGGGCCCTACGAGCAGTACTTC. Protein product: CASSLAIGQGPYEQYF.

This chain links TRBV19 with TRBJ1-1, with 11 positions matching TRBD1. Germline V CDR1 and CDR2: LNHDA, SQIVND (reference sequence). V shed 0 bases and J 1 base; nucleotides not matched to a gene: 7. The CDR3 is 18 amino acids. The CDR3 loop is CASSIDRDRGVRNTEAFF. The DNA of the CDR3 is TGTGCCAGTAGTATAGACCGGGACAGGGGGGTGAGGAACACTGAAGCTTTCTTT.

The CDR3 DNA reads as TGTGCCAGCAGTTACTCACAGGGGGGCGGCTACACCTTC. It translates to CASSYSQGGGYTF. The V and J genes are TRBV6-5 and TRBJ1-2; 8 positions agree with TRBD1. Germline V gene sequence: CDR1 MNHEY, CDR2 SVGAGI. The trim removed 0 bases at V and 8 bases at J, leaving 2 bases unmatched. This CDR3 is 13 amino acids long.

This chain connects TRBV5-4 to TRBJ2-2, with a tentative D call TRBD1 (5 bases). V shed 2 bases and J shed 2 bases, with 10 bases lying between them. Per the germline V gene, CDR1 is SGHNT and CDR2 is YYREEE (reference sequence). This CDR3 is 15 amino acids long. The CDR3 sequence: CASSFSRANTGELFF. In DNA, the CDR3 is TGTGCCAGCAGCTTTTCCAGGGCCAACACCGGGGAGCTGTTTTTT.

V is TRBV5-4 and J is TRBJ2-3; 7 bases map to TRBD1. The CDR3 extends over 15 amino acids. Germline assignment: CDR1 SGHNT and CDR2 YYREEE (reference sequence). V was pared by 5 bases and J by 2 bases, with 8 bases of the junction left unmatched. CDR3 region: CASSRTGDNTDTQYF. In DNA, the CDR3 is TGTGCCAGCAGTAGAACAGGGGACAACACAGATACGCAGTATTTT.

This chain uses TRBV15 with TRBJ2-2, with 14 bases identical to TRBD2. CDR3 length: 17 amino acids. J lost 3 bases, V lost 4 bases, and 4 bases had no gene match. In germline, CDR1 is LNHNV, CDR2 YYDKDF (reference sequence). The CDR3 nucleotides read TGTGCCACCAGCACCCAGACTAGCGGGAGGGACACCGGGGAGCTGTTTTTT. Its protein product is CATSTQTSGRDTGELFF.

The rearrangement joins TRBV5-5 to TRBJ2-2; 7 positions agree with TRBD2. V trimming: 2 bases; J trimming: 6 bases; junction bases outside the gene matches: 4. The CDR3 is 14 residues long. Germline V gene lookup returns CDR1 SGHKS and CDR2 YYEKEE (reference sequence). The CDR3 region has the DNA TGTGCCAGCAGCTTCCCGGGACTACCCGGGGAGCTGTTTTTT. Amino acids: CASSFPGLPGELFF.

The chain uses TRBV5-1 and TRBJ2-1; TRBD2 is a possible D gene (6 bases). Trimming removed 4 bases from V and 8 bases from J, with 19 bases in between. Germline values: CDR1 SGHRS, CDR2 YFSETQ. The CDR3 is made up of 15 amino acids. The CDR3 loop is CASSPGLPGIDEQFF. CDR3 DNA: TGCGCCAGCAGCCCGGGACTCCCCGGTATCGATGAGCAGTTCTTC.

V is TRBV19 and J is TRBJ2-1, with a tentative D call TRBD1 (6 bases). Trimming cost V 1 base and J 3 bases, with 10 bases left between them. Looked up from germline, CDR1 is LNHDA and CDR2 is SQIVND (reference sequence). The CDR3 loop spans 15 amino acids. CDR3 loop: CASSIATGSYNEQFF. The CDR3 bases are TGTGCCAGTAGTATAGCAACAGGGAGCTACAATGAGCAGTTCTTC.

The gene calls are TRBV28 and TRBJ2-3; weak D call: TRBD1 (6 bases). This CDR3 region has 13 residues. From germline, CDR1 is MDHEN and CDR2 SYDVKM. With 6 bases removed from V and 8 bases from J, the gap between germline ends came to 15 bases. The CDR3 DNA reads TGTGCCAGCAGCATCCCGGGACAAATTACGCAGTATTTT. It yields the protein CASSIPGQITQYF.

The chain combines TRBV15 with TRBJ2-7; 12 nucleotides line up with TRBD2. CDR3 length: 14 amino acids. V dropped 3 bases and J dropped 7; count of bases not matched to a gene: 4. Germline CDR1 and CDR2: LNHNV and YYDKDF (reference sequence). CDR3 amino acids: CATSSGLAGLEQYF. In nucleotides, the CDR3 is TGTGCCACCAGCAGTGGACTAGCGGGGTTAGAGCAGTACTTC.

J is TRBJ1-5 and V is TRBV6-5, with D unresolved. CDR3 length equals 13 residues. Deletions cut 2 bases from V and 3 bases from J, with 5 bases between. Germline-derived CDR1 and CDR2 are MNHEY and SVGAGI. CDR3 amino acids: CASSYLSNQPQHF. The CDR3 DNA is TGTGCCAGCAGTTACCTATCCAATCAGCCCCAGCATTTT.

The chain uses TRBV5-6 and TRBJ2-7, with 10 bases matching TRBD1. CDR3 length equals 14 residues. The V and J ends lost 0 bases and 6 bases, in that order; junction bases with no gene match: 3. Germline CDR1 reads SGHDT; CDR2 reads YYEEEE. The CDR3 region has the DNA TGTGCCAGCAGCTTGGGGGGACAGGGGTTCGAGCAGTACTTC. Protein product: CASSLGGQGFEQYF.

About this clone itself: In the same sample, other DNA sequences code for this CDR3. This rearrangement joins TRBV6-1 to TRBJ1-6, with 7 positions matching TRBD1. This CDR3 contains 16 residues. The V gene end was trimmed by 4 bases and the J gene end by 4 bases; junction bases not matched to a gene: 7. Germline V lookup: CDR1 MNHNS, CDR2 SASEGT. CDR3 residues: CASSGDSSSYNSPLHF. In nucleotides, the CDR3 is TGTGCCAGCAGTGGGGACAGTTCTTCTTATAATTCACCCCTCCACTTT.

The genes are TRBV18 and TRBJ2-2; unclear D gene. The CDR3 spans 15 residues. V was trimmed by 2 bases and J by 10 bases, leaving 17 bases between them. CDR1 is KGHSH and CDR2 is LQKENI in the germline V gene. The CDR3 sequence: CASSPGVTREEELFF. DNA of the CDR3: TGTGCCAGCTCACCAGGAGTCACGAGAGAGGAGGAGCTGTTTTTT.

This clone was found once. An end of the junction does not agree with germline; a read error may underlie this. CDR3 sequence: CASSLGRGQRASF. For the CDR3, the DNA is TGTGCCAGCAGCTTAGGTAGGGGACAGCGGGCCTCGTTT. J is TRBJ2-3 and V is TRBV7-2; TRBD1 might be the D (7 bases). Germline CDR1 reads SGHTA; CDR2 reads FQGNSA. The CDR3 totals 13 residues. The full variable domain, completed using reference TRBV7-2 and TRBJ2-3, is GAGVSQSPSNKVTEKGKDVELRCDPISGHTALYWYRQSLGQGLEFLIYFQGNSAPDKSGLPSDRFSAERTGGSVSTLTIQRTQQEDSAVYLCASSLGRGQRASFGPGTRLTVL.

This clone was seen a few times. The sample has other DNA sequences that encode this CDR3 too. The chain joins TRBV3-1 (or the pseudogene TRBV3-2) to TRBJ1-1, with 8 positions matching TRBD1. In germline, CDR1 is LGHDT, CDR2 YNNKEL (reference sequence). CDR3 length: 14 residues. V was clipped by 4 bases and J by 4 bases; unmatched bases: 5. CDR3 sequence: CASSLDRGGTEAFF. CDR3 coding DNA: TGTGCCAGCAGCCTCGACAGGGGAGGCACTGAAGCTTTCTTT.

The gene calls are TRBV28 and TRBJ1-4; D gene ambiguous. CDR3 length: 15 residues. Looked up from germline, CDR1 is MDHEN and CDR2 is SYDVKM. V was trimmed by 4 bases and J by 3 bases, leaving 12 bases between them. The CDR3 DNA reads TGTGCCAGCAGTTCGCGGGATTTACCTAATGAAAAACTGTTTTTT. Encoded protein: CASSSRDLPNEKLFF.

This clone has a count of ten or more. This rearrangement joins TRBV21-1 to TRBJ2-1; the table assigns TRBD1, which was not confirmed against the DNA. TRBV21-1 is labeled a pseudogene. The CDR3 totals 14 residues. CDR3 nucleotides: TGTGCCAGTCCTGGGGGACAGACTTACAATGAGCAGTTCTTC. Amino acid sequence: CASPGGQTYNEQFF.

This clone has just a few counts. The chain uses TRBV12-3 or TRBV12-4 and TRBJ2-7, with a tentative D call TRBD1 (6 bases). With 8 bases removed from V and 2 bases from J, the gap between germline ends came to 13 bases. This CDR3 contains 13 residues. The DNA for the CDR3 is TGTGCCAGCTCCAGGGGTCGTACCTACGAGCAGTACTTC. The encoded protein is CASSRGRTYEQYF.

This chain connects TRBV9 to TRBJ2-5; D is possibly TRBD2 (6 bases). This CDR3 is 13 amino acids long. Trimming shortened V by 2 bases and J by 7 bases, and 12 bases separated the two germline ends. The germline gives CDR1 SGDLS, CDR2 YYNGEE. CDR3 loop: CASSVGGTGTQYF. For the CDR3, the DNA is TGTGCCAGCAGCGTCGGCGGGACCGGGACCCAGTACTTC. The full variable domain, in which reference TRBV9 and TRBJ2-5 provide the parts outside the CDR3, is DSGVTQTPKHLITATGQRVTLRCSPRSGDLSVYWYQQSLDQGLQFLIQYYNGEERAKGNILERFSAQQFPDLHSELNLSSLELGDSALYFCASSVGGTGTQYFGPGTRLLVL.

This clone was recorded only once. V gene TRBV24-1 combines with J gene TRBJ2-1; TRBD2 agrees at 11 bases. CDR3 length: 14 amino acids. Germline-derived CDR1 and CDR2 are KGHDR and SFDVKD. V trimming: 7 bases; J trimming: 4 bases; junction bases outside the gene matches: 2. The CDR3 here is CATSGTSGYNEQFF. In DNA form, the CDR3 reads TGTGCCACCAGCGGGACTAGCGGTTACAATGAGCAGTTCTTC.

The table lists this clone with a few counts. This chain uses TRBV7-9 with TRBJ2-7; D call uncertain. V lost 5 bases to trimming and J lost 6 bases, with 11 bases between them. Germline CDR1 is SEHNR and CDR2 is FQNEAQ (reference sequence). The CDR3 covers 12 residues. The CDR3 sequence is CASSIYFSEQYF. The CDR3 DNA follows: TGTGCCAGCAGCATATACTTCTCCGAGCAGTACTTC.

The chain combines TRBV19 with TRBJ2-7, with a possible D match to TRBD2 (5 bases). V lost 6 bases to trimming and J lost 0 bases, with 12 bases between them. Germline V CDR1 and CDR2: LNHDA, SQIVND (reference sequence). The CDR3 contains 14 residues. The CDR3, as DNA: TGTGCCAGTAGCCTAGCATTTACCTCCTACGAGCAGTACTTC. Translating gives CASSLAFTSYEQYF.